The 29 T cell receptor beta chains below were found in one sample sequenced in a study of blood T cell repertoires in COVID-19. The method was immunoSEQ multiplex PCR; TCRdb's version includes in-frame clones alone and lacks a portion of them. This table has 50,000 or so clones, 87% appearing once. The sequenced material came from peripheral blood. Source of these receptors: a human donor with active COVID-19. The donor label of this sample is uncertain.

The chain joins TRBV4-2 to TRBJ1-2; TRBD1 agrees at 11 bases. This CDR3 is 16 amino acids long. CDR1 and CDR2 (germline): LGHNA, YNFKEQ. Losses at the gene ends were 3 bases for V and 3 bases for J; bases not matched to a gene: 6. CDR3: CASSQGTGGLDYGYTF. The CDR3 coding sequence is TGTGCCAGCAGCCAGGGGACAGGGGGATTGGACTATGGCTACACCTTC.

The rearrangement uses TRBV18 and TRBJ1-1; 9 positions match TRBD1. The CDR3 runs to 13 residues. The V and J ends lost 6 bases and 5 bases, in that order; junction bases with no gene match: 4. Germline V gene lookup returns CDR1 KGHSH and CDR2 LQKENI. CDR3 protein: CASSTDRGTEAFF. The CDR3, as DNA: TGTGCCAGCTCCACGGACAGGGGTACTGAAGCTTTCTTT. Drawing the rest from reference TRBV18 and TRBJ1-1, the complete variable domain is NAGVMQNPRHLVRRRGQEARLRCSPMKGHSHVYWYRQLPEEGLKFMVYLQKENIIDESGMPKERFSAEFPKEGPSILRIQQVVRGDSAAYFCASSTDRGTEAFFGQGTRLTVV.

This chain uses TRBV19 with TRBJ1-5, with unresolved D. The CDR3 covers 14 residues. The ends were cut back, 1 base at V and 4 bases at J, with 8 bases in the middle. Germline V lookup: CDR1 LNHDA, CDR2 SQIVND (reference sequence). Written as DNA, the CDR3 is TGTGCCAGTAGTATAGTGGCTCCTAATCAGCCCCAGCATTTT. This sequence encodes CASSIVAPNQPQHF.

J is TRBJ2-1 and V is TRBV4-1; 10 bases fit TRBD2. The CDR3 extends over 15 amino acids. Trimming at V came to 4 bases and at J to 4 bases, leaving 4 bases not matched to a gene. Germline loops: CDR1 MGHRA, CDR2 YSYEKL. CDR3 sequence (DNA): TGCGCCAGCAGCCTCCGACTAGCGGGTTACAATGAGCAGTTCTTC. The encoded protein is CASSLRLAGYNEQFF.

The rearrangement links TRBV12-1 to TRBJ1-3; the table's D call, TRBD1, was not checked against the DNA. TRBV12-1 is a known pseudogene. The CDR3 loop spans 19 amino acids. Written as DNA, the CDR3 is TGTGCCAGCAGGTTCATCCGGGACAGGGCACATACCTCTGGAAACACCATATATTTT. Amino acids: CASRFIRDRAHTSGNTIYF.

This sequence joins TRBV7-2 and TRBJ2-5, with D possibly TRBD2 on 6 matching bases. In germline, CDR1 is SGHTA, CDR2 FQGNSA. CDR3 length: 14 amino acids. With 1 base removed from V and 7 bases from J, the gap between germline ends came to 13 bases. The CDR3 spells CASSLGWRAGTQYF. The CDR3 DNA follows: TGTGCCAGCAGCTTAGGCTGGAGGGCGGGGACCCAGTACTTC. The whole variable domain, remainder taken from reference TRBV7-2 and TRBJ2-5, is GAGVSQSPSNKVTEKGKDVELRCDPISGHTALYWYRQSLGQGLEFLIYFQGNSAPDKSGLPSDRFSAERTGGSVSTLTIQRTQQEDSAVYLCASSLGWRAGTQYFGPGTRLLVL.

The rearrangement links TRBV6-4 to TRBJ1-2; D not certain. Germline V gene lookup returns CDR1 MRHNA and CDR2 SNTAGT. Trimming left V 6 bases short and J 4 bases short, with 15 bases between. This CDR3 comprises 14 residues. The DNA of the CDR3 is TGTGCCAGCAGCCTCAAGGCGCGGTTCTATGGCTACACCTTC. Translation: CASSLKARFYGYTF.

The chain is built from TRBV5-5 and TRBJ2-7, with 10 nucleotides matching TRBD1. The CDR3 is 14 amino acids. J gave up 5 bases and V 4 bases, and 6 bases lay outside the gene matches. From germline, CDR1 is SGHKS and CDR2 YYEKEE (reference sequence). For the CDR3, the DNA is TGTGCCAGCAGCGCGACAGGGGGCGCGGACGAGCAGTACTTC. This sequence encodes CASSATGGADEQYF.

Only one count was recorded for this clone. The chain employs TRBV2 and TRBJ1-2; a weak D match, TRBD1 (5 bases). The CDR3 sequence is 12 residues long. With 3 bases removed from V and 4 bases from J, the gap between germline ends came to 6 bases. In germline, CDR1 is SNHLY, CDR2 FYNNEI. CDR3 amino acids: CASSEGLYGYTF. CDR3 in DNA: TGTGCCAGCAGTGAGGGACTCTATGGCTACACCTTC.

The chain recombines TRBV6-6 with TRBJ1-3; the D is unclear. Germline loops: CDR1 MNHNY, CDR2 SVGAGI (reference sequence). V gave up 0 bases and J gave up 0 bases, with 9 bases separating them. The CDR3 sequence is 16 residues long. CDR3 region: CASSYSAGSSGNTIYF. The CDR3 nucleotides read TGTGCCAGCAGTTACTCGGCGGGTAGCTCTGGAAACACCATATATTTT.

The V and J genes are TRBV6-2 or TRBV6-3 and TRBJ2-1, with D unclear. V was cut by 1 base and J by 7 bases, with 5 bases left in between. The CDR3 spans 12 residues. Germline CDR1 and CDR2: MNHEY and SVGEGT. CDR3 DNA sequence: TGTGCCAGCAGTTACTTGTCAAATGAGCAGTTCTTC. Its protein is CASSYLSNEQFF.

This rearrangement joins TRBV27 to TRBJ1-1; perhaps TRBD1 as D (5 bases). Germline assignment: CDR1 MNHEY and CDR2 SMNVEV (reference sequence). The V end lost 6 bases, the J end lost 1 base, and 15 bases lay between the germline ends. The CDR3 runs 15 residues. The CDR3 sequence is CASRSTGVQNTEAFF. The CDR3 DNA follows: TGTGCCAGCAGATCAACAGGAGTACAGAACACTGAAGCTTTCTTT.

The chain links TRBV4-1 to TRBJ1-5; TRBD1 matches at 8 bases. V lost 2 bases, J lost 6 bases, and 9 bases stayed unmatched. The V gene's germline CDR1 is MGHRA and CDR2 YSYEKL. This CDR3 is 16 amino acids long. For the CDR3, the DNA is TGCGCCAGCAGCCAATCCAGGGCCAGGGGGCCTCAGCCCCAGCATTTT. It codes for CASSQSRARGPQPQHF.

The chain is built from TRBV9 and TRBJ2-1, with a tentative D call TRBD2 (7 bases). Trimming shortened V by 2 bases and J by 4 bases, and 16 bases separated the two germline ends. CDR3 length: 16 residues. Germline lookup yields CDR1 SGDLS and CDR2 YYNGEE. This CDR3 is CASSVGGQIYYNEQFF. In nucleotides, the CDR3 is TGTGCCAGCAGCGTGGGGGGGCAGATATATTACAATGAGCAGTTCTTC.

The J gene is TRBJ1-1, the V gene TRBV5-4; D is perhaps TRBD1 (5 bases). Germline CDR1 reads SGHNT; CDR2 reads YYREEE (reference sequence). V dropped 10 bases and J dropped 5 bases, with 15 bases sitting between them. This CDR3 has 12 residues. The CDR3 sequence is CALGGIGTEAFF. CDR3 bases: TGTGCCCTGGGGGGGATTGGGACTGAAGCTTTCTTT.

The genes are TRBV9 and TRBJ2-5; 11 bases match TRBD2. Germline CDR1 is SGDLS and CDR2 is YYNGEE. Trimming removed 4 bases from V and 2 bases from J; junction bases left unmatched: 4. The CDR3 extends over 15 amino acids. This CDR3 is CASSPGTSGQETQYF. CDR3 sequence (DNA): TGTGCCAGCAGCCCGGGGACTAGCGGACAAGAGACCCAGTACTTC.

V and J are TRBV7-9 and TRBJ1-6; 9 nucleotides align to TRBD1. CDR1 and CDR2 from the germline V gene are SEHNR and FQNEAQ (reference sequence). After removal of 5 bases from V and 7 bases from J, the junction contained 3 bases not matched to a gene. The CDR3 has 14 amino acids. The DNA for the CDR3 is TGTGCCAGCAGCCGGACAGGGGAAAATTCACCCCTCCACTTT. Translated, it gives CASSRTGENSPLHF.

The J gene is TRBJ2-7, the V gene TRBV6-2 or TRBV6-3; D gene uncertain. Trimming pared 5 bases from V and 5 bases from J, leaving 10 bases between. Germline lookup yields CDR1 MNHEY and CDR2 SVGEGT. The CDR3 consists of 12 residues. The CDR3 nucleotides read TGTGCCAGCAGTCAGTCCCGCCACGAGCAGTACTTC. Its protein is CASSQSRHEQYF.

This clone came up once. This rearrangement joins TRBV7-3 to TRBJ2-5; 11 bases map to TRBD2. Trimming at V came to 3 bases and at J to 1 base, leaving 1 base not matched to a gene. This CDR3 has 15 amino acids. Germline V CDR1 and CDR2: SGHTA, FQGTGA. The CDR3 sequence: CASSFLAGGQETQYF. In DNA, the CDR3 is TGTGCCAGCAGCTTTCTAGCGGGGGGCCAAGAGACCCAGTACTTC.

This chain uses TRBV6-2 or TRBV6-3 with TRBJ1-5; tentative D call: TRBD1 (5 bases). This CDR3 is built from 13 residues. From germline, CDR1 is MNHEY and CDR2 SVGEGT. Trimming pared 4 bases from V and 7 bases from J, leaving 11 bases between. CDR3 loop: CASSFMGGQPQHF. In DNA form, the CDR3 reads TGTGCCAGCAGTTTTATGGGGGGACAGCCCCAGCATTTT.

The sample holds one count of this clone. The CDR3 reads CASSGTGHTDTQYF. CDR3 nucleotide sequence: TGTGCCAGTAGTGGGACAGGGCACACAGATACGCAGTATTTT. The V call is TRBV19, the J call TRBJ2-3; 9 positions match TRBD1. There are 14 residues in the CDR3. Germline values: CDR1 LNHDA, CDR2 SQIVND (reference sequence). Germline trimming cut 5 bases from V and 2 bases from J; bases unmatched to any gene: 2.

The J gene is TRBJ2-4, the V gene TRBV7-3; 11 bases are shared with TRBD2. The germline gives CDR1 SGHTA, CDR2 FQGTGA. Unmatched junction bases numbered 5, after V lost 2 bases and J lost 5 bases. There are 16 residues in the CDR3. The CDR3 DNA follows: TGTGCCAGCAGCTTAGGTACTAGCGGGGGACAAAACATTCAGTACTTC. It yields the protein CASSLGTSGGQNIQYF.

The gene calls are TRBV6-2 or TRBV6-3 and TRBJ2-7; TRBD1 might be the D (5 bases). Trimming cost V 0 bases and J 0 bases, with 12 bases left between them. This CDR3 is 16 amino acids long. Germline V gene data show CDR1 as MNHEY and CDR2 as SVGEGT. CDR3 protein: CASSYSLDTLSYEQYF. CDR3 DNA sequence: TGTGCCAGCAGTTACTCCTTGGACACCCTCTCCTACGAGCAGTACTTC.

CDR3 nucleotide sequence: TGTGCCAGCTCACCACAGGGGAATAACTATGGCTACACCTTC. Its translation: CASSPQGNNYGYTF. V and J are TRBV18 and TRBJ1-2, with D possibly matching TRBD1 (5 bases). In germline, CDR1 is KGHSH, CDR2 LQKENI. The CDR3 has 14 amino acids. V lost 1 base and J 1 base, leaving 7 bases between the germline ends.

The chain joins TRBV9 to TRBJ1-4; D uncertain. The CDR3 contains 18 residues. Trimming took off 2 bases at V and 0 bases at J, with 17 bases between the two ends. Germline V gene data show CDR1 as SGDLS and CDR2 as YYNGEE. The CDR3 DNA is TGTGCCAGCAGCGTCGCGACGGAGACTCCCACAACTAATGAAAAACTGTTTTTT. This gives the protein CASSVATETPTTNEKLFF. Full variable domain (missing parts from reference TRBV9 and TRBJ1-4): DSGVTQTPKHLITATGQRVTLRCSPRSGDLSVYWYQQSLDQGLQFLIQYYNGEERAKGNILERFSAQQFPDLHSELNLSSLELGDSALYFCASSVATETPTTNEKLFFGSGTQLSVL.

This CDR3 reads CATSDSGREGDAQYF. CDR3 DNA: TGTGCCACCAGTGATTCGGGCCGAGAGGGTGATGCGCAGTATTTT. This chain uses TRBV24-1 with TRBJ2-3; D might be TRBD2 (5 bases). From germline, CDR1 is KGHDR and CDR2 SFDVKD. Trimming cost V 2 bases and J 10 bases, with 18 bases left between them. This CDR3 region has 15 residues.

This sequence joins TRBV12-2 and TRBJ1-2; the table's D call, TRBD1, was not checked against the DNA. TRBV12-2 is annotated as a pseudogene. The CDR3 spans 16 residues. The CDR3 coding sequence is TGTGCAAGTCGCTTAGAGGGGCCCCCCCTAGATTATGGCTACACCTTC. Translated, it gives CASRLEGPPLDYGYTF.

The CDR3 reads CASSQDQGLYNEQFF. DNA of the CDR3: TGCGCCAGCAGCCAAGATCAGGGCTTGTACAATGAGCAGTTCTTC. The gene calls are TRBV4-3 and TRBJ2-1, with D possibly matching TRBD1 (5 bases). This CDR3 region has 15 residues. In germline, CDR1 is LGHNA, CDR2 YSLEER. The V and J ends lost 0 bases and 4 bases respectively, with 10 bases between them.

This clone was observed once. The V and J genes are TRBV11-2 and TRBJ2-7; D unclear. V was trimmed by 4 bases and J by 1 base, leaving 17 bases between them. The germline V gene has CDR1 SGHAT and CDR2 FQNNGV. The CDR3 sequence is 16 residues long. In DNA, the CDR3 is TGTGCCAGCAGCTCCCAGACTTCGGTAGGTTCCTACGAGCAGTACTTC. This translates into CASSSQTSVGSYEQYF.